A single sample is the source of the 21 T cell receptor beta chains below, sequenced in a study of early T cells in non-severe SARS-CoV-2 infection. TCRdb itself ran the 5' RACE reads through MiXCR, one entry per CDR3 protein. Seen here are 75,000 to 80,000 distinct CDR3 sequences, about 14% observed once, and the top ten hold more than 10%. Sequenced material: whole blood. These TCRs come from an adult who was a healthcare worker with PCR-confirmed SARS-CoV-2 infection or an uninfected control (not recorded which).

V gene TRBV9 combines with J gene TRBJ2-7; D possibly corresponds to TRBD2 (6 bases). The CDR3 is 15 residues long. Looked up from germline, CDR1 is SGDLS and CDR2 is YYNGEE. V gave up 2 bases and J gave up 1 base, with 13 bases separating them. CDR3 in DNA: TGTGCCAGCAGCGTGCTGGGACTTGCATCCTACGAGCAGTACTTC. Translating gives CASSVLGLASYEQYF.

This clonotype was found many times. CDR3 bases: TGTGCCAGCAGCCGTACAGGGGGCAGACTGGGCTCACCCCTCCACTTT. This sequence encodes CASSRTGGRLGSPLHF. The rearrangement links TRBV5-6 to TRBJ1-6, with 9 bases fitting TRBD1. This CDR3 is 16 amino acids long. Germline V gene sequence: CDR1 SGHDT, CDR2 YYEEEE. The V and J ends lost 4 bases and 10 bases, in that order; junction bases with no gene match: 12.

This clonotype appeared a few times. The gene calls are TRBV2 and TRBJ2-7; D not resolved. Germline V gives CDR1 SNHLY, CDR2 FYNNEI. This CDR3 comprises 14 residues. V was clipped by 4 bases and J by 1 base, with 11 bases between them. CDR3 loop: CASSARVQSYEQYF. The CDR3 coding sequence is TGTGCCAGCAGTGCCCGTGTGCAGTCCTACGAGCAGTACTTC. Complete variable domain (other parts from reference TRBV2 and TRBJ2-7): EPEVTQTPSHQVTQMGQEVILRCVPISNHLYFYWYRQILGQKVEFLVSFYNNEISEKSEIFDDQFSVERPDGSNFTLKIRSTKLEDSAMYFCASSARVQSYEQYFGPGTRLTVT.

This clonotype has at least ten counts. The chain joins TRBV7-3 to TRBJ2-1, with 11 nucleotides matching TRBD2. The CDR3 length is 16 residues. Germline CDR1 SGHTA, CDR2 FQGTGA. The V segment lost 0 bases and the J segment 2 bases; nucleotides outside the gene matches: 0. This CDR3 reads CASSLTLAGAYNEQFF. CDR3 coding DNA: TGTGCCAGCAGCTTAACACTAGCGGGAGCCTACAATGAGCAGTTCTTC.

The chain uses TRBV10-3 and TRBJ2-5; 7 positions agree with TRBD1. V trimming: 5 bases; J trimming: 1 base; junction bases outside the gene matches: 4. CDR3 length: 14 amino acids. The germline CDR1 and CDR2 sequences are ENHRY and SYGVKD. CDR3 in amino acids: CAISMGQSQETQYF. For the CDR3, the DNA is TGTGCCATCAGTATGGGACAGTCCCAAGAGACCCAGTACTTC.

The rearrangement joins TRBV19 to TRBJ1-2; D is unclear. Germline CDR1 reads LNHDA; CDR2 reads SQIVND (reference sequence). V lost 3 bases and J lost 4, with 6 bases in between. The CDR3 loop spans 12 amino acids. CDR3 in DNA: TGTGCCAGTAGTATGTTAGCCTATGGCTACACCTTC. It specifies CASSMLAYGYTF.

CDR3 sequence (DNA): TGTGCCAGCAGCCCGGGAGCGGGAGCCTCCTACGAGCAGTACTTC. Translated: CASSPGAGASYEQYF. The chain couples TRBV11-2 to TRBJ2-7; TRBD2 matches at 8 bases. The CDR3 extends over 15 amino acids. Per the germline V gene, CDR1 is SGHAT and CDR2 is FQNNGV. Trimming cost V 5 bases and J 0 bases; bases outside gene matches: 6.

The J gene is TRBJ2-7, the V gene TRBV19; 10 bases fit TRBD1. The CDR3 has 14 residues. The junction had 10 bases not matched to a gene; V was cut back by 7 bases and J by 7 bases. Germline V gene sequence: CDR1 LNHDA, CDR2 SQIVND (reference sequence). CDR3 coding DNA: TGTGCCAGTACTGAGACAGGGGGCGCTCTTGAGCAGTACTTC. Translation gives CASTETGGALEQYF.

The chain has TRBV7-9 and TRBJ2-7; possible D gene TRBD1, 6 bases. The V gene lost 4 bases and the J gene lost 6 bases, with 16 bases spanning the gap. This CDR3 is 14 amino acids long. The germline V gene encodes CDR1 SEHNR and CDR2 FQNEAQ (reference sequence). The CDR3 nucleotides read TGTGCCAGCAGCTCGGCCATGGGGGCGACCGAGCAGTACTTC. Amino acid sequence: CASSSAMGATEQYF. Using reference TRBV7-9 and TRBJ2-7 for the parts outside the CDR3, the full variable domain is DTGVSQNPRHKITKRGQNVTFRCDPISEHNRLYWYRQTLGQGPEFLTYFQNEAQLEKSRLLSDRFSAERPKGSFSTLEIQRTEQGDSAMYLCASSSAMGATEQYFGPGTRLTVT.

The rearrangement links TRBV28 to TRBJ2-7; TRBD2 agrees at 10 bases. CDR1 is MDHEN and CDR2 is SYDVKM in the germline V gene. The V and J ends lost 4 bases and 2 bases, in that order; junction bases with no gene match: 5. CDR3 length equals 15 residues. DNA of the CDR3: TGTGCCAGCAGTTCGCCTAGCGGGAGAGCCTACGAGCAGTACTTC. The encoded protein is CASSSPSGRAYEQYF. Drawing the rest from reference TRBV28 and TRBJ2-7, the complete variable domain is DVKVTQSSRYLVKRTGEKVFLECVQDMDHENMFWYRQDPGLGLRLIYFSYDVKMKEKGDIPEGYSVSREKKERFSLILESASTNQTSMYLCASSSPSGRAYEQYFGPGTRLTVT.

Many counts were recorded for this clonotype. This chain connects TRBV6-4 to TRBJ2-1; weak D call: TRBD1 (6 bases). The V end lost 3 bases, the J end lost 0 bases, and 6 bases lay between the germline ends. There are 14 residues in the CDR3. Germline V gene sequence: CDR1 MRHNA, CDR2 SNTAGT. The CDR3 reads CASSEDSSYNEQFF. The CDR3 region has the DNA TGTGCCAGCAGTGAGGACAGCTCCTACAATGAGCAGTTCTTC.

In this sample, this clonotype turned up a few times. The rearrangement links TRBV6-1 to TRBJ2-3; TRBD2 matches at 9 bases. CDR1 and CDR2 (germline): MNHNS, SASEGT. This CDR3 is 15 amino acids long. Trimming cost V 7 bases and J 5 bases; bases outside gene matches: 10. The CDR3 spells CASNRLADAVDTQYF. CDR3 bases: TGTGCCAGCAACAGACTAGCGGATGCGGTAGATACGCAGTATTTT.

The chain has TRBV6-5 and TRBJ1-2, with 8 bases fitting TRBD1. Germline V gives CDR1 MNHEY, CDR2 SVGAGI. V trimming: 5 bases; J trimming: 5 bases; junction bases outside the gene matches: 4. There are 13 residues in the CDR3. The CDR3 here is CASSGTGGYGYTF. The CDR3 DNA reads TGTGCCAGCAGTGGGACAGGCGGATATGGCTACACCTTC.

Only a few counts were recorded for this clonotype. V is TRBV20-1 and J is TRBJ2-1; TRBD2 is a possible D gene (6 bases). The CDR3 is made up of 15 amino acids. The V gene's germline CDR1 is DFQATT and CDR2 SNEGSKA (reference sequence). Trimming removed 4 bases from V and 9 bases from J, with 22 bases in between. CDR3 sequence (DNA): TGCAGTGCTAATAAACTAGCCATCCCCCAGGGTGAGCAGTTCTTC. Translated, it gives CSANKLAIPQGEQFF.

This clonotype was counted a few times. The CDR3 protein is CASSSMGQSSGANVLTF. The DNA of the CDR3 is TGTGCCAGTAGTTCAATGGGACAGAGCTCTGGGGCCAACGTCCTGACTTTC. The V and J genes are TRBV19 and TRBJ2-6, with 7 bases lining up with TRBD1. Germline CDR1 reads LNHDA; CDR2 reads SQIVND (reference sequence). There are 17 residues in the CDR3. With 5 bases clipped from V and 0 bases from J, the junction kept 7 bases outside the gene matches.

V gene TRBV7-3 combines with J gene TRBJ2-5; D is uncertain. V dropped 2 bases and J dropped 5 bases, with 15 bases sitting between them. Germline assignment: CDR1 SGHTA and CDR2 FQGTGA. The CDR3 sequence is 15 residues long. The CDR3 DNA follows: TGTGCCAGCAGCTTAGCGCTCTCCGGACGGGAGACCCAGTACTTC. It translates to CASSLALSGRETQYF.

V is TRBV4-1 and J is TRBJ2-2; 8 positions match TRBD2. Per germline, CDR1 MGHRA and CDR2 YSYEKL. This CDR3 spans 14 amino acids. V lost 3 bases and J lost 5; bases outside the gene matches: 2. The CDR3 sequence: CASSQLAGTGELFF. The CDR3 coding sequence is TGCGCCAGCAGCCAGTTAGCGGGGACCGGGGAGCTGTTTTTT.

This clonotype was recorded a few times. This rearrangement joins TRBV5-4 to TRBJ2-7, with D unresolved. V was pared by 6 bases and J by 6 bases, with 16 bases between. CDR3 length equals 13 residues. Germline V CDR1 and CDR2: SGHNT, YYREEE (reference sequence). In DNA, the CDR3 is TGTGCCAGCACCTCCTGGGGAATGGGCGAGCAGTACTTC. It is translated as CASTSWGMGEQYF.

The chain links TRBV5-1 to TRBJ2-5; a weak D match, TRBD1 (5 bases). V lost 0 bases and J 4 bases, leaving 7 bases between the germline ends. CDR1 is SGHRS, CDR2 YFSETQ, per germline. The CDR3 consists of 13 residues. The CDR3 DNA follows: TGCGCCAGCAGCTTGGAGGGGCCAGAGACCCAGTACTTC. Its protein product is CASSLEGPETQYF.

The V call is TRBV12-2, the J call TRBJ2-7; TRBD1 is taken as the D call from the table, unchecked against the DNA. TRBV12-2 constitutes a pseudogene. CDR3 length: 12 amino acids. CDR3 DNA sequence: TGTGCAAGTCGCCCGACAGGGGGCGAGCAGTACTTC. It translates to CASRPTGGEQYF.

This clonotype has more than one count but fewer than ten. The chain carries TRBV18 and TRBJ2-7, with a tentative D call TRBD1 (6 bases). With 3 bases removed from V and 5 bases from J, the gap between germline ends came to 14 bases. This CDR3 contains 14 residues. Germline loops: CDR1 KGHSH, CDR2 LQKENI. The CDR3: CASSPGNRVDEQYF. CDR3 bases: TGTGCCAGCTCACCTGGCAACAGGGTGGACGAGCAGTACTTC.